The clone carrying this T cell receptor (beta chain) came up many times. This sample was taken from a study of T-cell reconstitution after alpha-beta-depleted transplantation in children. Germline V lookup: CDR1 SQVTM, CDR2 ANQGSEA. Trimming shortened V by 7 bases and J by 2 bases, and 21 bases separated the two germline ends. The CDR3 runs 15 residues. Unique molecular identifiers featured in how the TCRbeta library was prepared. TCRdb reprocessed the PCR reads via MiXCR and lists one record per CDR3 protein. The sample yields about 100,000 distinct CDR3 sequences, 7.5% to 9.5% seen once. The sample here was PBMCs, taken before TCRalphabeta/CD19-depleted stem cell transplant. The clonotype originates from a boy aged 2 to 9 with acute lymphoblastic leukemia, due to receive a stem cell transplant. The chain joins TRBV29-1 to TRBJ2-7; D is tentatively TRBD1 or TRBD2 (5 bases each). CDR3 in DNA: TGCAGCGCCGGGGTACCGGGACGGAGTACCTACGAGCAGTACTTC. Translation: CSAGVPGRSTYEQYF.